This T cell receptor beta chain was recovered during a study of T cells in Graves' hyperthyroidism and ophthalmopathy. About the study: Pretreatment peripheral blood was obtained at initial diagnosis.

Study observations and caveats: Most clonotypes that expanded in the thyroid above 0.001 also showed up in blood.

V was pared by 6 bases and J by 4 bases, with 5 bases of the junction left unmatched. This CDR3 comprises 14 residues. Germline assignment: CDR1 SGHTA and CDR2 FQGNSA. The TCR beta CDR3 regions underwent amplification using RNA transcripts as the source. The TCR CDR3 first-round RT-PCR relied on the HTBI primer set. MiXCR was run by TCRdb on the multiplex PCR reads, yielding one entry per CDR3 protein. The data hold some 440,000 distinct CDR3 sequences, with roughly 14% observed a single time. Across 18 months, stable Graves' hyperthyroidism was marked by no progression to ophthalmopathy. Those with hyperthyroidism were 18 to 65 years old, newly diagnosed, and ill for under 2 months. The table lists this clonotype with a few counts. No antigen is known for it.

This receptor was identified in a woman aged 18-35 years with Graves' hyperthyroidism. The source material was blood. The gene calls are TRBV7-2 and TRBJ2-7; 11 nucleotides match TRBD2. CDR3 DNA sequence: TGTGCCAGCAGATTTAGCGGGAGGGGATACGAGCAGTACTTC. This gives the protein CASRFSGRGYEQYF.